Sequencing of this T cell receptor (beta chain) was carried out in a study of immune evolution from preneoplasia to lung adenocarcinoma. The table came from immunoSEQ multiplex PCR; TCRdb's copy has only in-frame clones and leaves some out. The sample has fewer than 14,000 clones, 82% seen once. The CDR3 extends over 14 amino acids. Trimming took off 5 bases at V and 3 bases at J, with 13 bases between the two ends. Germline-derived CDR1 and CDR2 are SGHTA and FQGTGA. Two lung cancer pathologists independently confirmed each histologic diagnosis. The sequencing input was FFPE minimally invasive lung adenocarcinoma tissue. The source is a person aged 65 to 85 with lung adenocarcinoma. The rearrangement joins TRBV7-3 to TRBJ1-2; D gene unclear. The DNA of the CDR3 is TGTGCCAGCAGCCCCGCCAGGATGGACTATGGCTACACCTTC. As protein: CASSPARMDYGYTF.